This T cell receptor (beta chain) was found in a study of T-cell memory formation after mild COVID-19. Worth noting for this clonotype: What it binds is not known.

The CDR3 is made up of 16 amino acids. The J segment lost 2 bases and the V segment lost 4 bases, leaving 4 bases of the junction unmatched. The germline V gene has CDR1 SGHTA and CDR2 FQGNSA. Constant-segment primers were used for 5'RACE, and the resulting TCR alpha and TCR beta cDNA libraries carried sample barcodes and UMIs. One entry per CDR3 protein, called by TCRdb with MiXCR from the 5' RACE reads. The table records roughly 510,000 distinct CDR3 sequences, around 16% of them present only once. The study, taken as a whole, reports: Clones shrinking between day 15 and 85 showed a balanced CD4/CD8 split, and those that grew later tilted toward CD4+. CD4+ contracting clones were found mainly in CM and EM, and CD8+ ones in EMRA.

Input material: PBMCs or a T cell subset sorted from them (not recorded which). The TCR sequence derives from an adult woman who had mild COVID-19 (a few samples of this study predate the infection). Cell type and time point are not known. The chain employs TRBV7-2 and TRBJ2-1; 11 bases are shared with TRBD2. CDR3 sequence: CASSYDSGRAYNEQFF. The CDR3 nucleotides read TGTGCCAGCAGCTATGATAGCGGGAGGGCCTACAATGAGCAGTTCTTC. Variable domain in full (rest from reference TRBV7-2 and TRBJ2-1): GAGVSQSPSNKVTEKGKDVELRCDPISGHTALYWYRQSLGQGLEFLIYFQGNSAPDKSGLPSDRFSAERTGGSVSTLTIQRTQQEDSAVYLCASSYDSGRAYNEQFFGPGTRLTVL.